This TCR beta chain is from a study of blood T cell repertoires in COVID-19 (dated by TCRdb to the early 2020s). About the full investigation: Samples covering the acute and convalescent phases of COVID-19 were provided by collaborators in the United States, Italy and Spain. Subjects who had been exposed to COVID-19, were actively infected with it, or had recovered from it provided the deeply sampled blood TCRbeta repertoires that made up the dataset. The repertoires were released in a freely available public database intended as a resource for research on the immune response to SARS-CoV-2. Samples came from the ongoing ImmuneRACE study (first 160 participants) plus 1,254 subjects from 6 global collaborators. Sample metadata almost always included a de-identified subject ID, COVID-19 status, age in years and sex. The material from the prospective study consisted of cDNA or gDNA derived from T cells, B-cell-depleted T cells, or PBMCs. Where HLA class I and class II types were available, the types were taken from metadata supplied by the sample provider, not from assay-based typing.

Comments on this clone: There is no known antigen for this receptor. Per-base qualities were not stored, and no clone one base away is much larger.

From the cysteine through the phenylalanine, the CDR3 covers 16 amino acids. Only CDR3 DNA remains: 48 bases, in frame from the first base. The trim is 3 bases for V and 4 bases for J, with a gap of 19 bases between the germline ends. General study outcomes and caveats: The quantity of clinical and demographic metadata differed by source and by participant and was supplied without curation.

The immunoSEQ Assay, a bias-controlled multiplex PCR, was used to amplify TCRbeta CDR3 regions from genomic DNA. The study's processing was this. The number of nucleated cells in each sample was estimated from the amplification of reference gene primers within the assay. To quantify the absolute abundance of each unique TCRbeta CDR3 rearrangement, sequence reads were collapsed and filtered. For each sample, productive Simpson clonality was calculated as the square root of Simpson's diversity index over productive rearrangements. TCRdb retrieved this table from immuneACCESS and kept in-frame rearrangements only. Not all clones are present; in checked studies, unresolved V genes account for under half, and no reason is known for the remainder. For V, J and clone size, that table is used; D and trimming come from the DNA. Across this sample there are more than 200,000 clones, with about nine tenths seen only once. The ten most abundant clones make up about 6% of the sample.

Enrolling through a virtual design, the prospective study's participants ranged in age from roughly 18 to 90 years and lived across more than 20 United States geographic areas. In the prospective study, participants were assigned to cohorts based on the clinical history participants reported in a screening survey and a study questionnaire. In the prospective study, whole blood, serum and a nasopharyngeal or oropharyngeal swab were collected from each participant by mobile phlebotomists. Participants in the prospective study had the option to provide additional blood draws and questionnaires over a roughly 2-month period. Before DNA extraction, prospective study blood samples were shipped either frozen or at room temperature.

Recombination connected TRBV5-3 to TRBJ1-2, and possibly TRBD1, on 6 matching bases. TRBV5-3 is an ORF, and what it does is uncertain. The TCR comes from a woman younger than 45 with acute COVID-19. Sample: PBMCs or T cells enriched from blood (not recorded which). Here the CDR3 is given as CARSCNLQGSGYGYTF. The sequenced DNA: TGTGCCAGAAGCTGTAATTTACAGGGATCGGGCTATGGCTACACCTTC.